This T cell receptor (beta chain) was recovered during a study of shared clonotypes between healthy human individuals. Study-wide results and caveats: Sampling covered nothing but blood. Tissue TCR repertoires likely differ from those found in blood. It was expected that sequencing depth would affect clonotype sharing among donors.

A note on this clone: Its specificity is not known.

Replicate PCRs for unsorted PBMC used around 270 ng DNA (about 30,000 T cell genomes). Profiling relied on immunoSEQ multiplex PCR, and the TCRdb table lists in-frame clones only, not all of them. The data contain 450,000 to 500,000 clones, 60% to 80% of them singletons. The ends lost 1 base at V and 9 bases at J; junction bases unmatched: 3. Germline CDR1 reads SGHTA; CDR2 reads FQGNSA. This CDR3 region has 15 residues. Unsorted samples used approximately 87 million PBMCs for genomic DNA. The material sequenced was PBMCs. This chain joins TRBV7-2 and TRBJ2-1, with 13 bases matching TRBD2. The sequence derives from a woman between 35 and 50 years old in good health. Some clones in this sample may be carry-over from other donors' samples. Written as DNA, the CDR3 is TGTGCCAGCAGCTTAGAACTAGCGGGAGGGGTTGAGCAGTTCTTC. Translated: CASSLELAGGVEQFF. Filled out from reference TRBV7-2 and TRBJ2-1, the complete variable domain reads GAGVSQSPSNKVTEKGKDVELRCDPISGHTALYWYRQSLGQGLEFLIYFQGNSAPDKSGLPSDRFSAERTGGSVSTLTIQRTQQEDSAVYLCASSLELAGGVEQFFGPGTRLTVL.